This T cell receptor beta chain came from a study of T-cell reconstitution after alpha-beta-depleted transplantation in children. The sample holds many counts of this clonotype. The CDR3 is made up of 12 amino acids. V lost 4 bases and J 4 bases, leaving 8 bases between the germline ends. CDR1 SQVTM and CDR2 ANQGSEA come from the germline V gene. Unique molecular identifiers were built into the TCRbeta library. MiXCR was run by TCRdb on the PCR reads, yielding one entry per CDR3 protein. The sample records approximately 400,000 distinct CDR3 sequences, approximately 11% being singletons. The sequencing here drew on PBMCs from the stem cell graft donor, taken from the stem cell graft. The source is a human donor who donated a stem cell graft to a child with acute myeloid leukemia. The rearrangement joins TRBV29-1 to TRBJ1-5; D remains ambiguous. The CDR3 nucleotides are TGCAGCGTTGGAGGAGGGAATCAGCCCCAGCATTTT. This translates into CSVGGGNQPQHF.